These 22 T cell receptor beta chains originate from one sample sequenced in a study of blood T cell repertoires in COVID-19. Libraries were prepared by immunoSEQ multiplex PCR; TCRdb keeps only in-frame clonotypes and omits some of them. The data contain approximately 150,000 clones, 79% of them singletons. Material: peripheral blood. Receptors originate from an older woman with COVID-19, enrolled during active disease.

The V call is TRBV7-2, the J call TRBJ1-2; 9 bases match TRBD1. The CDR3 is made up of 15 amino acids. V trimming: 3 bases; J trimming: 4 bases; junction bases outside the gene matches: 6. Germline-derived CDR1 and CDR2 are SGHTA and FQGNSA. CDR3 nucleotide sequence: TGTGCCAGCAGCTTCGGACAGGGGCCTGTCTATGGCTACACCTTC. Protein product: CASSFGQGPVYGYTF.

This rearrangement joins TRBV10-3 to TRBJ1-2; D perhaps matches TRBD1 (6 bases). The CDR3 is 15 amino acids. The germline V gene has CDR1 ENHRY and CDR2 SYGVKD. Trimming cost V 11 bases and J 1 base, with 20 bases left between them. The CDR3 DNA is TGTGCCGCCACGCACCAGGGGAGCGGTAACTATGGCTACACCTTC. Translated: CAATHQGSGNYGYTF.

V is TRBV20-1 and J is TRBJ1-2; TRBD1 might be the D (6 bases). Germline CDR1 and CDR2: DFQATT and SNEGSKA (reference sequence). This CDR3 region has 12 residues. Trimming removed 3 bases at V and 6 bases at J, with 11 bases between. The CDR3 region has the DNA TGCAGTGCTAGTGTCAGGGACAATGGCTACACCTTC. Translated: CSASVRDNGYTF.

The DNA of the CDR3 is TGTGCCAGCAGCTTAGTCGGTTCGGGGAGAACGTTCTTC. Translating it yields CASSLVGSGRTFF. This chain uses TRBV7-8 with TRBJ2-1, with D perhaps matching TRBD2 (5 bases). This CDR3 contains 13 residues. V dropped 1 base and J dropped 15 bases, with 16 bases sitting between them. Germline values: CDR1 SGHVS, CDR2 FQNEAQ.

The rearrangement joins TRBV19 to TRBJ1-1; 7 bases match TRBD1. Germline CDR1 reads LNHDA; CDR2 reads SQIVND (reference sequence). J lost 11 bases, V lost 7 bases, and 7 bases had no gene match. The CDR3 covers 11 residues. The CDR3 protein is CASTDRALAFF. The CDR3 nucleotides read TGTGCCAGTACCGACAGGGCTCTGGCTTTCTTT.

The chain links TRBV10-3 to TRBJ1-1; 7 bases are shared with TRBD1. The germline CDR1 and CDR2 sequences are ENHRY and SYGVKD. The J segment lost 4 bases and the V segment lost 3 bases, leaving 5 bases of the junction unmatched. The CDR3 sequence is 14 residues long. The CDR3 nucleotides are TGTGCCATCAGTGAAGAGGGGGCGGTCACTGAAGCTTTCTTT. Protein: CAISEEGAVTEAFF.

The rearrangement links TRBV18 to TRBJ2-7; a possible D gene is TRBD2 (5 bases). With 8 bases removed from V and 2 bases from J, the gap between germline ends came to 7 bases. Germline CDR1 KGHSH, CDR2 LQKENI. CDR3 length equals 11 residues. As DNA, the CDR3 is TGTGCCAGCAGGACTGCCTACGAGCAGTACTTC. It translates to CASRTAYEQYF.

Comment on this clone: The sample holds other DNA sequences that translate to the same CDR3. The V call is TRBV4-3, the J call TRBJ2-7, with TRBD1 as a possible D gene (5 bases). The CDR3 is 13 residues long. Trimming shortened V by 8 bases and J by 2 bases, and 13 bases separated the two germline ends. From germline, CDR1 is LGHNA and CDR2 YSLEER. CDR3 nucleotide sequence: TGCGCCAGCTCACAGGATCTACCCTACGAGCAGTACTTC. Encoded protein: CASSQDLPYEQYF.

The chain is built from TRBV7-8 and TRBJ2-1, with D possibly TRBD2 on 7 matching bases. This CDR3 spans 17 amino acids. The germline gives CDR1 SGHVS, CDR2 FQNEAQ. V lost 2 bases to trimming and J lost 7 bases, with 21 bases between them. The CDR3 DNA reads as TGTGCCAGCAGCTTATTTCGGGGTCGGGGGGCCCCGAATGAGCAGTTCTTC. It codes for CASSLFRGRGAPNEQFF.

This clone was observed a single time. This sequence joins TRBV28 and TRBJ2-3; 12 nucleotides align to TRBD2. The CDR3 totals 19 residues. V shed 2 bases, J shed 0 bases, and the junction held 9 bases outside the gene matches. Germline V gene sequence: CDR1 MDHEN, CDR2 SYDVKM. The DNA for the CDR3 is TGTGCCAGCAGTTTAGAAACTAGCGGGAGGATTCCTAGCACAGATACGCAGTATTTT. As protein: CASSLETSGRIPSTDTQYF.

V and J are TRBV5-1 and TRBJ1-1, with 9 bases matching TRBD1. The V and J ends lost 0 bases and 0 bases, in that order; junction bases with no gene match: 3. The germline V gene has CDR1 SGHRS and CDR2 YFSETQ. The CDR3 totals 16 residues. The DNA for the CDR3 is TGCGCCAGCAGCTTGGACAGGGGGCTTCTGAACACTGAAGCTTTCTTT. Protein: CASSLDRGLLNTEAFF.

This rearrangement joins TRBV6-4 to TRBJ2-3; TRBD2 is a possible D gene (5 bases). Trimming shortened V by 2 bases and J by 5 bases, and 14 bases separated the two germline ends. The CDR3 is 15 amino acids. The germline gives CDR1 MRHNA, CDR2 SNTAGT. The CDR3 reads CASSDGRAAGDTQYF. The CDR3 coding sequence is TGTGCCAGCAGTGACGGGCGAGCGGCGGGAGATACGCAGTATTTT.

The chain recombines TRBV6-6 with TRBJ1-5; D gene ambiguous. Germline assignment: CDR1 MNHNY and CDR2 SVGAGI (reference sequence). Trimming pared 10 bases from V and 6 bases from J, leaving 16 bases between. The CDR3 runs 13 residues. The CDR3: CATRPQLGQPQHF. CDR3 nucleotides: TGTGCCACGCGGCCTCAACTCGGTCAGCCCCAGCATTTT.

The chain's CDR3 is CASSLAGGNNEQFF. CDR3 nucleotides: TGTGCCAGCAGTTTAGCGGGGGGGAACAATGAGCAGTTCTTC. This chain connects TRBV27 to TRBJ2-1; the match to TRBD2 covers 9 bases. Trimming took 2 bases from V and 5 from J; bases not matched to a gene: 1. Germline V lookup: CDR1 MNHEY, CDR2 SMNVEV (reference sequence). This CDR3 is built from 14 residues.

The rearrangement joins TRBV15 to TRBJ2-2, with TRBD2 matching 14 bases. The CDR3 has 18 residues. Germline-derived CDR1 and CDR2 are LNHNV and YYDKDF (reference sequence). Trimming cost V 4 bases and J 10 bases; bases outside gene matches: 14. The CDR3 sequence is CATSTQKRLAGGREELFF. CDR3 coding DNA: TGTGCCACCAGCACCCAGAAACGACTAGCGGGGGGGCGGGAGGAGCTGTTTTTT.

This chain joins TRBV9 and TRBJ2-5; 9 nucleotides match TRBD2. Germline V gene sequence: CDR1 SGDLS, CDR2 YYNGEE. The CDR3 is 15 amino acids. Trimming took 0 bases from V and 3 from J; bases not matched to a gene: 3. CDR3 in amino acids: CASSVDRGGEETQYF. The DNA for the CDR3 is TGTGCCAGCAGCGTAGACCGCGGGGGGGAAGAGACCCAGTACTTC.

This clone has just one count. The chain is built from TRBV4-3 and TRBJ2-3; tentatively, D is TRBD1 (5 bases). Trimming took 0 bases from V and 3 from J, leaving 13 bases between them. CDR3 size: 16 residues. CDR1 is LGHNA and CDR2 is YSLEER in the germline V gene. CDR3 residues: CASSQESSAGTDTQYF. CDR3 sequence (DNA): TGCGCCAGCAGCCAAGAGTCGTCAGCAGGGACAGATACGCAGTATTTT.

The gene calls are TRBV5-1 and TRBJ1-3; no definite D call. Per germline, CDR1 SGHRS and CDR2 YFSETQ. CDR3 size: 17 residues. V was trimmed by 4 bases and J by 0 bases, leaving 17 bases between them. This CDR3 is CASSLRPSGSSGNTIYF. Written as DNA, the CDR3 is TGCGCCAGCAGCCTCCGTCCTAGCGGGAGCTCTGGAAACACCATATATTTT.

The V call is TRBV9, the J call TRBJ2-5; D is perhaps TRBD1 (6 bases). The germline gives CDR1 SGDLS, CDR2 YYNGEE. V gave up 0 bases and J gave up 3 bases, with 18 bases separating them. The CDR3 totals 17 residues. This CDR3 reads CASSVDPPAGVEETQYF. In DNA, the CDR3 is TGTGCCAGCAGCGTAGACCCACCGGCAGGGGTGGAAGAGACCCAGTACTTC.

The chain is built from TRBV6-5 and TRBJ2-1; 8 bases are shared with TRBD2. Trimming removed 5 bases from V and 5 bases from J; junction bases left unmatched: 2. The CDR3 is 13 residues long. CDR1 MNHEY and CDR2 SVGAGI come from the germline V gene. Here the CDR3 reads CASSLGLDNEQFF. CDR3 DNA sequence: TGTGCCAGCAGTCTGGGACTAGACAATGAGCAGTTCTTC.

This clone was observed at least ten times. The gene calls are TRBV5-6 and TRBJ1-2, with TRBD1 matching over 9 bases. Trimming removed 4 bases from V and 2 bases from J; junction bases left unmatched: 6. Germline V gene sequence: CDR1 SGHDT, CDR2 YYEEEE. This CDR3 spans 15 amino acids. The CDR3 here is CASSVDRGVNYGYTF. The CDR3 DNA reads TGTGCCAGCAGCGTGGACAGGGGCGTGAACTATGGCTACACCTTC. Looking up the rest from reference TRBV5-6 and TRBJ1-2 gives the full variable domain: DAGVTQSPTHLIKTRGQQVTLRCSPKSGHDTVSWYQQALGQGPQFIFQYYEEEERQRGNFPDRFSGHQFPNYSSELNVNALLLGDSALYLCASSVDRGVNYGYTFGSGTRLTVV.

The chain has TRBV28 and TRBJ2-3; D perhaps matches TRBD2 (6 bases). In germline, CDR1 is MDHEN, CDR2 SYDVKM. V dropped 7 bases and J dropped 2 bases, with 13 bases sitting between them. The CDR3 has 14 residues. Here the CDR3 reads CASTLPGATDTQYF. The CDR3 DNA is TGTGCCAGCACCCTGCCGGGAGCCACAGATACGCAGTATTTT.